This passage covers 18 T cell receptor beta chains from one sample sequenced in a study of control samples from healthy donors and cancer patients. Sequencing used immunoSEQ multiplex PCR; TCRdb keeps in-frame clones, though not all of them. The data contain about 100,000 clones, around 89% of them singletons. The sample was blood. Source of these receptors: a young man in good health.

The chain joins TRBV7-9 to TRBJ2-1; the D gene is possibly TRBD2 (6 bases). Germline CDR1 SEHNR, CDR2 FQNEAQ (reference sequence). V lost 5 bases and J lost 0, with 14 bases in between. The CDR3 consists of 16 residues. For the CDR3, the DNA is TGTGCCAGCAGCGTCCCCGGGGGTAGCTCCTACAATGAGCAGTTCTTC. This sequence encodes CASSVPGGSSYNEQFF.

This clone was seen more than once but under ten times. The chain's CDR3 is CASRAGTSKETQYF. Written as DNA, the CDR3 is TGTGCCAGCAGGGCCGGGACTTCAAAAGAGACCCAGTACTTC. The genes are TRBV6-5 and TRBJ2-5; TRBD2 might be the D (6 bases). CDR1 is MNHEY and CDR2 is SVGAGI in the germline V gene. The CDR3 extends over 14 amino acids. V shed 6 bases and J shed 3 bases, with 14 bases lying between them.

The rearrangement links TRBV9 to TRBJ2-1, with 14 positions matching TRBD2. The germline gives CDR1 SGDLS, CDR2 YYNGEE. J was trimmed by 12 bases and V by 2 bases; bases with no gene match: 19. The length of the CDR3 is 19 residues. CDR3 loop: CASSVPWGLTSGRVVRQFF. The CDR3 bases are TGTGCCAGCAGCGTCCCGTGGGGACTGACTAGCGGGAGGGTGGTAAGGCAGTTCTTC.

The rearrangement uses TRBV5-4 and TRBJ1-2; D possibly corresponds to TRBD1 (5 bases). The CDR3 spans 14 residues. V was cut by 0 bases and J by 8 bases, with 14 bases left in between. The V gene's germline CDR1 is SGHNT and CDR2 YYREEE (reference sequence). The CDR3 DNA reads as TGTGCCAGCAGCTTGGCAGGGAAGAGGCAGGGCTACACCTTC. Its translation: CASSLAGKRQGYTF.

This rearrangement joins TRBV7-2 to TRBJ2-1, with D possibly being TRBD2 (5 bases). The CDR3 has 15 residues. Trimming cost V 2 bases and J 6 bases, with 14 bases left between them. Germline V gene sequence: CDR1 SGHTA, CDR2 FQGNSA. CDR3 region: CASSLRRTQANEQFF. CDR3 sequence (DNA): TGTGCCAGCAGCTTACGGAGGACTCAAGCCAATGAGCAGTTCTTC.

The chain has TRBV5-1 and TRBJ1-1; D not resolved. V lost 5 bases and J 2 bases, leaving 10 bases between the germline ends. The CDR3 length is 13 residues. Looked up from germline, CDR1 is SGHRS and CDR2 is YFSETQ. The CDR3 spells CASRSDTNTEAFF. The CDR3 DNA sequence: TGCGCCAGCAGATCCGACACAAACACTGAAGCTTTCTTT.

To note about this clone: The same CDR3 arises from other DNA sequences in this sample as well. The chain combines TRBV7-2 with TRBJ2-5; tentatively, D is TRBD2 (5 bases). The V end was cut by 4 bases, the J end by 6 bases, with 15 bases between. This CDR3 has 14 amino acids. Germline V CDR1 and CDR2: SGHTA, FQGNSA. The CDR3 is CASSSDSLEKTQYF. The CDR3 bases are TGTGCCAGCAGCTCGGACTCATTAGAGAAGACCCAGTACTTC.

This clone was detected once. The chain couples TRBV24-1 to TRBJ2-3, with D perhaps TRBD2 (5 bases). V was clipped by 4 bases and J by 1 base, with 11 bases between them. The CDR3 sequence is 15 residues long. Germline values: CDR1 KGHDR, CDR2 SFDVKD. CDR3 nucleotide sequence: TGTGCCACCAGTGAAGGCGGGTTCCGCACAGATACGCAGTATTTT. It codes for CATSEGGFRTDTQYF.

The chain combines TRBV6-5 with TRBJ1-1; 9 nucleotides line up with TRBD1. The V gene's germline CDR1 is MNHEY and CDR2 SVGAGI. Trimming cost V 6 bases and J 9 bases; bases outside gene matches: 14. The CDR3 is made up of 15 amino acids. The CDR3 sequence: CASRTGTGSISQAFF. Here the CDR3 DNA reads TGTGCCAGCAGAACCGGGACAGGGAGTATTAGCCAAGCTTTCTTT.

The sample holds one count of this clone. The CDR3 is CSASSGTRSYGYTF. The CDR3 region has the DNA TGCAGTGCTAGTTCCGGAACGAGAAGCTATGGCTACACCTTC. The chain couples TRBV20-1 to TRBJ1-2; D is unresolved. V was pared by 3 bases and J by 4 bases, with 15 bases between. Germline V gene lookup returns CDR1 DFQATT and CDR2 SNEGSKA (reference sequence). This CDR3 is 14 amino acids long.

V and J are TRBV4-1 and TRBJ1-5; TRBD1 agrees at 9 bases. Trimming at V came to 8 bases and at J to 5 bases, leaving 7 bases not matched to a gene. Germline values: CDR1 MGHRA, CDR2 YSYEKL. CDR3 length: 14 amino acids. The CDR3 DNA reads TGCGCCAGCGCCTACGGGGACAGGGATCAGCCCCAGCATTTT. It codes for CASAYGDRDQPQHF.

CDR3 residues: CASSQGQGSGNEQFF. Here the CDR3 DNA reads TGCGCCAGCAGCCAAGGTCAGGGATCTGGCAATGAGCAGTTCTTC. This chain connects TRBV4-3 to TRBJ2-1; perhaps TRBD1 as D (5 bases). Per germline, CDR1 LGHNA and CDR2 YSLEER. Trimming pared 1 base from V and 6 bases from J, leaving 13 bases between. This CDR3 spans 15 amino acids.

The rearrangement uses TRBV7-6 and TRBJ2-5, with unresolved D. The CDR3 length is 14 residues. Germline CDR1 and CDR2: SGHVS and FNYEAQ. The V end was cut by 5 bases, the J end by 4 bases, with 14 bases between. In DNA, the CDR3 is TGTGCCAGCAGCATTGACACCCGTCTAGAGACCCAGTACTTC. Its protein is CASSIDTRLETQYF.

The genes are TRBV30 and TRBJ2-3, with D perhaps being TRBD1 or TRBD2 (6 bases each). Looked up from germline, CDR1 is GTSNPN and CDR2 is SVGIG (reference sequence). Trimming shortened V by 5 bases and J by 5 bases, and 17 bases separated the two germline ends. The CDR3 totals 14 residues. CDR3 residues: CAWGGPGLGDTQYF. Written as DNA, the CDR3 is TGTGCCTGGGGGGGGCCGGGACTTGGAGATACGCAGTATTTT.

V is TRBV5-6 and J is TRBJ2-7; 10 positions match TRBD1. Germline values: CDR1 SGHDT, CDR2 YYEEEE. The CDR3 runs to 15 residues. With V trimmed by 3 bases and J by 1 base, 4 bases remained unmatched. In DNA form, the CDR3 reads TGTGCCAGCAGCTGGAGGACAGGGGGGTCCTACGAGCAGTACTTC. It is translated as CASSWRTGGSYEQYF.

The chain employs TRBV6-5 and TRBJ1-1; D is possibly TRBD1 (6 bases). The germline V and J ends were trimmed by 0 bases and 4 bases, with 12 bases remaining between them. Germline loops: CDR1 MNHEY, CDR2 SVGAGI. This CDR3 spans 15 amino acids. CDR3 bases: TGTGCCAGCAGTTACTCCAGGGGAGGGGCCACTGAAGCTTTCTTT. Translated, it gives CASSYSRGGATEAFF.

The J gene is TRBJ1-1, the V gene TRBV5-1, with D maybe TRBD1 (5 bases). V was pared by 3 bases and J by 3 bases, with 15 bases between. The CDR3 consists of 15 residues. Germline values: CDR1 SGHRS, CDR2 YFSETQ. CDR3 nucleotides: TGCGCCAGCAGCTCGGGACCGGAGGGTTACACTGAAGCTTTCTTT. Protein product: CASSSGPEGYTEAFF.

The chain carries TRBV10-3 and TRBJ1-4; D is possibly TRBD1 (5 bases). The V and J ends lost 3 bases and 9 bases respectively, with 8 bases between them. This CDR3 is built from 12 residues. Germline V gene lookup returns CDR1 ENHRY and CDR2 SYGVKD. CDR3 protein: CAISEWGQKLFF. The CDR3 DNA sequence: TGTGCCATCAGTGAATGGGGACAAAAACTGTTTTTT.